This T cell receptor beta chain was observed in a study of blood T cell repertoires in COVID-19. TCRdb's table, derived via immunoSEQ multiplex PCR, lists solely in-frame clones and lacks some. In the table there are around 100,000 clones, 69% of which are singletons. The CDR3 loop spans 15 amino acids. Germline V gene sequence: CDR1 SGHAT, CDR2 FQNNGV. V lost 5 bases, J lost 3 bases, and 7 bases stayed unmatched. The chain recombines TRBV11-2 with TRBJ1-3, with 7 bases that match TRBD1. The TCR was taken from a man aged 80 or over with acute or convalescent COVID-19. Material: peripheral blood. DNA of the CDR3: TGTGCCAGCAGCCCGAGTACAGGGGTTGGAAACACCATATATTTT. Protein sequence: CASSPSTGVGNTIYF. Complete variable domain (other parts from reference TRBV11-2 and TRBJ1-3): EAGVAQSPRYKIIEKRQSVAFWCNPISGHATLYWYQQILGQGPKLLIQFQNNGVVDDSQLPKDRFSAERLKGVDSTLKIQPAKLEDSAVYLCASSPSTGVGNTIYFGEGSWLTVV.